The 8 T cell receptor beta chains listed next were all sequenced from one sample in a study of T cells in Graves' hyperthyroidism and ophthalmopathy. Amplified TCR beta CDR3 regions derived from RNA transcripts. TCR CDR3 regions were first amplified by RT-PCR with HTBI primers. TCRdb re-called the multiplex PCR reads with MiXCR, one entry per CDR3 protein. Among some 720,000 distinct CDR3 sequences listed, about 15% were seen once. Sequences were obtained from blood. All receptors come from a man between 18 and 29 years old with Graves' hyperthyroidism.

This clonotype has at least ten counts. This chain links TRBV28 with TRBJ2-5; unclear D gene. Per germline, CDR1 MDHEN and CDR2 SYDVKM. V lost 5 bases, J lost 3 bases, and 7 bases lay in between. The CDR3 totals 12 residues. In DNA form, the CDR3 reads TGTGCCAGCAGTGAGCCGAAAGAGACCCAGTACTTC. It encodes CASSEPKETQYF.

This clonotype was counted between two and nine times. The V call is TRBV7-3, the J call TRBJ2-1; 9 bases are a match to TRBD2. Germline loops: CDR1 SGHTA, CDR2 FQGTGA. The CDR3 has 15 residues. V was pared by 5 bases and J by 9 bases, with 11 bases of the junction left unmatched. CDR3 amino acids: CASSPVAGVGGEQFF. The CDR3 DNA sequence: TGTGCCAGCAGCCCGGTAGCGGGAGTCGGTGGTGAGCAGTTCTTC.

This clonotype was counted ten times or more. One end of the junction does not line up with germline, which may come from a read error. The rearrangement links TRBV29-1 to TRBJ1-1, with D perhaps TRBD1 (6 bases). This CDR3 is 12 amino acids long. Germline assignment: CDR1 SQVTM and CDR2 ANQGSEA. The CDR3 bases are TGCAGCGTTGGGCGAGTGGGGGCTGAGGCTTTCTTT. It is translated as CSVGRVGAEAFF.

This CDR3 reads CASRGAGGPRREQFF. The CDR3 DNA reads TGTGCCAGCAGGGGAGCAGGAGGCCCGAGGCGTGAGCAGTTCTTC. The chain links TRBV28 to TRBJ2-1; a possible D gene is TRBD2 (5 bases). CDR3 size: 15 residues. The V gene lost 6 bases and the J gene lost 9 bases, with 21 bases spanning the gap. Looked up from germline, CDR1 is MDHEN and CDR2 is SYDVKM.

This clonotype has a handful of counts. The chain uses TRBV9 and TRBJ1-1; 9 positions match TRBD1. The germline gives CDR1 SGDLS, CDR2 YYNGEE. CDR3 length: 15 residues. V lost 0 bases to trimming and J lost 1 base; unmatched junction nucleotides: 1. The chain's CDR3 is CASSVVGQGNTEAFF. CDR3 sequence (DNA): TGTGCCAGCAGCGTAGTGGGACAGGGGAACACTGAAGCTTTCTTT.

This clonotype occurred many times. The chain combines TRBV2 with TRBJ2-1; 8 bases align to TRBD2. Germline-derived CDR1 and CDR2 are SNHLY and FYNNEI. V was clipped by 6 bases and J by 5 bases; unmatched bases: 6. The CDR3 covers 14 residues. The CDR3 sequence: CASSPGLGDNEQFF. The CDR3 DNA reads TGTGCCAGCAGCCCGGGACTAGGGGACAATGAGCAGTTCTTC.

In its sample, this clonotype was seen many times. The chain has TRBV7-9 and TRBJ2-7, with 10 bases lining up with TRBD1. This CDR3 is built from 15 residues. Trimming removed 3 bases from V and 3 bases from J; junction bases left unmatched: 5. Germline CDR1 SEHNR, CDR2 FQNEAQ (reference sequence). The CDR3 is CASSFRDRGVYEQYF. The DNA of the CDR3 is TGTGCCAGCAGCTTCCGGGACAGGGGAGTCTACGAGCAGTACTTC.

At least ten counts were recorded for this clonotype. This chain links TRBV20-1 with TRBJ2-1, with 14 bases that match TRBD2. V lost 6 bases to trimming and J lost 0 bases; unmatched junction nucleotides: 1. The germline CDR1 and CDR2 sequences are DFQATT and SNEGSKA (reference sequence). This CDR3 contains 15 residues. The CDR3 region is CSAGTSGSSYNEQFF. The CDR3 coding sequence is TGCAGTGCCGGGACTAGCGGGAGCTCCTACAATGAGCAGTTCTTC.